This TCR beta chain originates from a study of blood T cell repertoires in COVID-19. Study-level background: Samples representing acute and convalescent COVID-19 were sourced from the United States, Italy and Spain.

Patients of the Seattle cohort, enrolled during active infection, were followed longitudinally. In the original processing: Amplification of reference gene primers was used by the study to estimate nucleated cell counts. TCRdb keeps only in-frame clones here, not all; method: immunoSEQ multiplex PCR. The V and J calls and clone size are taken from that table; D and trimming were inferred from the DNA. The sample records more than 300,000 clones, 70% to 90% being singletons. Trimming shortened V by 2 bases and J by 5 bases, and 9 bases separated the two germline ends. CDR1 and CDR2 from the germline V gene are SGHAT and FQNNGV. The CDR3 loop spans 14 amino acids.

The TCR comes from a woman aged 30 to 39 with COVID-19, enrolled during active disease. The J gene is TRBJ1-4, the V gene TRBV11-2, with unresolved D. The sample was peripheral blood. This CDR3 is CASSLTGMNEKLFF. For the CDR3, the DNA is TGTGCCAGCAGCTTAACGGGGATGAATGAAAAACTGTTTTTT.